The rows below give T cell receptor beta chains drawn from one sample of a study of blood T cell repertoires in COVID-19. Assay: immunoSEQ multiplex PCR; the TCRdb copy retains only in-frame clones and omits some. The table has approximately 280,000 clones, around 88% seen once. The sequencing sample was made of PBMCs or T cells enriched from blood (not recorded which). These receptors originate from a woman aged 40 to 55 who had recovered from COVID-19. CDR3s include the opening cysteine and the closing phenylalanine or tryptophan. A D gene is named only where the DNA matches it firmly. Part of the rows lack a size; the others show once, few, many or a class for expanded clones.

size,J,D,V,DNA,CDR3
-,TRBJ1-4,-,TRBV5-1,TGCGCCAGCAGCTCAAGCATCGCAACTAATGAAAAACTGTTTTTT,CASSSSIATNEKLFF
-,TRBJ1-5,-,TRBV5-6,TGTGCCAGCAGCTTGGACAGGACTAACAATCAGCCCCAGCATTTT,CASSLDRTNNQPQHF
-,TRBJ2-2,-,TRBV7-3,TGTGCCAGCAGCTCTGACCGGGGCACCGGGGAGCTGTTTTTT,CASSSDRGTGELFF
-,TRBJ1-5,-,TRBV7-2,TGTGCCAGCAGCTTTCGGACTGATCAGCCCCAGCATTTT,CASSFRTDQPQHF
-,TRBJ2-5,TRBD2,TRBV3-1/TRBV3-2,TGTGCCAGCAGCCAAGATTTGGCCTCCGGGGGGGAGACCCAGTACTTC,CASSQDLASGGETQYF
-,TRBJ2-7,-,TRBV11-2,TGTGCCAGCAGCTTAGGAGGTGGGAGCTCCTACGAGCAGTACTTC,CASSLGGGSSYEQYF
-,TRBJ2-1,-,TRBV10-3,TGTGCCATCAGTGAGGGGGCGCCAGCCTACAATGAGCAGTTCTTC,CAISEGAPAYNEQFF
-,TRBJ2-5,-,TRBV12-3/TRBV12-4,TGTGCCAGCAGTTTAGTGGCGGTAGGGACCCAGTACTTC,CASSLVAVGTQYF
-,TRBJ2-2,-,TRBV27,TGTGCCAGCAGTTTGAGGAACACCGGGGAGCTGTTTTTT,CASSLRNTGELFF
few,TRBJ2-6,TRBD2,TRBV19,TGTGCCAGTAGTGGGGCGGGGGTATACTCTGGGGCCAACGTCCTGACTTTC,CASSGAGVYSGANVLTF